Shown below are 15 T cell receptor beta chains from a single sample sequenced in a study of beta chain features in type 1 diabetes. These TCRs are of unknown antigen specificity. Expressed TCRB transcripts were sequenced, since all the RNA that had been isolated was reverse transcribed. The protocol was immunoSEQ multiplex PCR, while the TCRdb copy is restricted to in-frame clones and leaves out a portion. The sample includes about 700,000 clones, roughly 13% seen only once; the top ten take about 0.02%. General study findings and limits: Significant though moderate, a shortening of TCRB CDR3s appeared in all four CD4+ subsets of Type 1 diabetes patients.

Sequenced material: naive CD4+ T cells from blood. These receptors came from a man between 18 and 35 years old with type 1 diabetes.

CDR3 sequence (DNA): TGTGCCAGCAGCAAACGGGACGGACGCGAGCAGTACTTC. Translating it yields CASSKRDGREQYF. The chain uses TRBV2 and TRBJ2-7, with D perhaps TRBD1 or TRBD2 (5 bases each). CDR1 SNHLY and CDR2 FYNNEI come from the germline V gene. CDR3 length: 13 residues. V lost 6 bases, J lost 6 bases, and 15 bases lay in between. The complete variable domain, with remaining parts taken from reference TRBV2 and TRBJ2-7, reads EPEVTQTPSHQVTQMGQEVILRCVPISNHLYFYWYRQILGQKVEFLVSFYNNEISEKSEIFDDQFSVERPDGSNFTLKIRSTKLEDSAMYFCASSKRDGREQYFGPGTRLTVT.

This clone was seen a handful of times. At the DNA level, this CDR3 is encoded by other sequences in the same sample as well. This chain uses TRBV2 with TRBJ2-7; D gene ambiguous. V was shortened by 7 bases and J by 1 base, with 8 bases between the two germline ends. The CDR3 loop spans 12 amino acids. The germline gives CDR1 SNHLY, CDR2 FYNNEI. The CDR3 DNA reads as TGTGCCAGCACTGGAGATTCCTACGAGCAGTACTTC. Its protein product is CASTGDSYEQYF.

This chain uses TRBV2 with TRBJ2-4; tentative D call: TRBD1 (6 bases). V was clipped by 5 bases and J by 4 bases, with 12 bases between them. CDR3 length: 14 amino acids. Germline V CDR1 and CDR2: SNHLY, FYNNEI. CDR3 nucleotides: TGTGCCAGCAGTCCTCAGGGGATTAAAAACATTCAGTACTTC. Amino acids: CASSPQGIKNIQYF.

The rearrangement joins TRBV9 to TRBJ2-7, with D perhaps matching TRBD2 (5 bases). V lost 0 bases to trimming and J lost 2 bases, with 12 bases between them. Germline CDR1 SGDLS, CDR2 YYNGEE. The CDR3 is 15 residues long. The DNA of the CDR3 is TGTGCCAGCAGCGTAGAAGGCAGCGGACCCTACGAGCAGTACTTC. Protein product: CASSVEGSGPYEQYF.

V is TRBV25-1 and J is TRBJ1-1; D is uncertain. The germline V gene has CDR1 MGHDK and CDR2 SYGVNS. The CDR3 runs 14 residues. Trimming shortened V by 1 base and J by 6 bases, and 12 bases separated the two germline ends. CDR3 amino acids: CASSESGYSAEAFF. The CDR3 nucleotides read TGTGCCAGCAGTGAATCGGGGTATTCCGCTGAAGCTTTCTTT.

The chain links TRBV18 to TRBJ2-2, with a weak D call TRBD2 (6 bases). Trimming pared 6 bases from V and 1 base from J, leaving 12 bases between. The CDR3 extends over 15 amino acids. Germline-derived CDR1 and CDR2 are KGHSH and LQKENI. The CDR3 loop reads CASSPWEENTGELFF. The CDR3 region has the DNA TGTGCCAGCTCCCCTTGGGAGGAGAACACCGGGGAGCTGTTTTTT.

This clone was counted between two and nine times. V and J are TRBV6-5 and TRBJ2-4; possibly TRBD1 for D (6 bases). This CDR3 comprises 14 residues. V gave up 6 bases and J gave up 2 bases, with 11 bases separating them. Germline V lookup: CDR1 MNHEY, CDR2 SVGAGI. In DNA, the CDR3 is TGTGCCAGCAGCCAGGGGTTATCCAAAAACATTCAGTACTTC. Protein product: CASSQGLSKNIQYF.

V gene TRBV28 combines with J gene TRBJ1-5; a possible D gene is TRBD1 (5 bases). Germline V gene lookup returns CDR1 MDHEN and CDR2 SYDVKM. Trimming took 3 bases from V and 3 from J, leaving 12 bases between them. CDR3 size: 15 residues. CDR3 amino acids: CASSLGRAYNQPQHF. The DNA for the CDR3 is TGTGCCAGCAGTTTGGGCAGGGCATACAATCAGCCCCAGCATTTT.

A few counts support this clone. This chain connects TRBV29-1 to TRBJ2-2, with a weak D call TRBD2 (6 bases). This CDR3 spans 11 amino acids. The germline V gene has CDR1 SQVTM and CDR2 ANQGSEA. Between the trimmed V and J ends, which lost 7 bases and 3 bases, there was a span of 6 bases. CDR3 loop: CSGRDTGELFF. The CDR3 region has the DNA TGCAGCGGGAGGGACACCGGGGAGCTGTTTTTT.

J is TRBJ1-5 and V is TRBV7-9; D is unresolved. The CDR3 is made up of 14 amino acids. CDR1 is SEHNR and CDR2 is FQNEAQ in the germline V gene (reference sequence). The ends were cut back, 1 base at V and 0 bases at J, with 4 bases in the middle. The CDR3 protein is CASSLGHSNQPQHF. The CDR3 DNA sequence: TGTGCCAGCAGCTTAGGGCATAGCAATCAGCCCCAGCATTTT.

The chain is built from TRBV5-1 and TRBJ1-2; 12 bases align to TRBD1. The CDR3 length is 17 residues. Germline CDR1 is SGHRS and CDR2 is YFSETQ. With V trimmed by 5 bases and J by 4 bases, 12 bases remained unmatched. In DNA form, the CDR3 reads TGCGCCAGCAGTCCGGGACAGGGGGCCGGGGACGGCTATGGCTACACCTTC. The encoded protein is CASSPGQGAGDGYGYTF.

This clone was recorded once. The V and J genes are TRBV7-9 and TRBJ1-1, with D uncertain. The CDR3 sequence is 15 residues long. The V end lost 1 base, the J end lost 1 base, and 10 bases lay between the germline ends. Germline CDR1 is SEHNR and CDR2 is FQNEAQ (reference sequence). The CDR3 DNA sequence: TGTGCCAGCAGCTTAGTTGGCCCGCAGAACACTGAAGCTTTCTTT. Translating it yields CASSLVGPQNTEAFF.

The gene calls are TRBV7-9 and TRBJ1-5; D unresolved. V lost 1 base and J lost 5, with 12 bases in between. Per germline, CDR1 SEHNR and CDR2 FQNEAQ (reference sequence). The CDR3 is made up of 15 amino acids. CDR3 DNA sequence: TGTGCCAGCAGCTTAGGTTCAGGCACTTATCAGCCCCAGCATTTT. Residues: CASSLGSGTYQPQHF.

This chain uses TRBV6-6 with TRBJ1-1; D is undetermined. This CDR3 spans 13 amino acids. Germline CDR1 MNHNY, CDR2 SVGAGI (reference sequence). V was clipped by 6 bases and J by 6 bases, with 14 bases between them. CDR3 sequence: CASSSRERAEAFF. CDR3 sequence (DNA): TGTGCCAGCAGCAGTCGGGAGAGGGCTGAAGCTTTCTTT.

This clone was observed a handful of times. This rearrangement joins TRBV5-1 to TRBJ2-2; D is uncertain. V was shortened by 0 bases and J by 1 base, with 4 bases between the two germline ends. The CDR3 spans 14 residues. Germline assignment: CDR1 SGHRS and CDR2 YFSETQ. CDR3 DNA sequence: TGCGCCAGCAGCTTGGCCAAGAACACCGGGGAGCTGTTTTTT. Amino acids: CASSLAKNTGELFF.